This is a list of T cell receptor beta chains from one sample in a study of human T cells and chemical hapten exposure. TCRdb passed the RACE reads through MiXCR, listing each CDR3 protein once. Of 95,000 to 150,000 distinct CDR3 sequences listed, around 13% are singletons. The specimen was whole blood, collected in connection with sensitization to the hapten diphenylcyclopropenone (DPC). The receptors stem from a man aged 18 to 29 with alopecia areata. Some clones in this sample may be carry-over from other donors' samples. Each CDR3 is given with its conserved first and last residue. A D gene is named only where the DNA matches it firmly. Not every row has a clone size; where given, it reads once, few, many or a size class.

-	TRBV24-1	TRBJ2-2	few	13	TGTGCCACCAGTGATCAAGTAGGAGGGGAGCTGTTTTTT	CATSDQVGGELFF
-	TRBV15	TRBJ1-1	few	13	TGTGCCACCAGCATCGGACAGAACACTGAAGCTTTCTTT	CATSIGQNTEAFF
-	TRBV20-1	TRBJ2-4	few	18	TGCAGTGCTAGTGGCTGGCAACCAGGAGGGGGGCCCAAAAACATTCAGTACTTC	CSASGWQPGGGPKNIQYF
-	TRBV6-5	TRBJ1-1	many	13	TGTGCCAGCAGAAGGACAGAAAACACTGAAGCTTTCTTT	CASRRTENTEAFF
TRBD1	TRBV3-1	TRBJ2-2	many	18	TGTGCCAGCAGCCAAGAATCCTATGGACAGGGCCGTCCCGGGGAGCTGTTTTTT	CASSQESYGQGRPGELFF
TRBD1	TRBV11-1	TRBJ2-7	few	14	TGTGCCAGCAGCTCAGATCAGGGGGCCTACGAGCAGTACTTC	CASSSDQGAYEQYF
TRBD1	TRBV24-1	TRBJ2-1	few	15	TGTGCCACCAGTGACCCGGGACAGGGGTCCAATGAGCAGTTCTTC	CATSDPGQGSNEQFF
TRBD1	TRBV7-3	TRBJ2-1	few	15	TGTGCCAGCAGCCATCGACAGGGAATGCGGAATGAGCAGTTCTTC	CASSHRQGMRNEQFF
TRBD1	TRBV20-1	TRBJ2-1	-	14	TGCAGTGCTAGCAGGGACAGAGGCTACAATGAGCAGTTCTTC	CSASRDRGYNEQFF
-	TRBV29-1	TRBJ1-1	once	14	TGCAGCGTGAGGGGCCTGGGGATGAACACTGAAGCTTTCTTT	CSVRGLGMNTEAFF
-	TRBV6-5	TRBJ2-4	-	17	TGTGCCAGCAGTTACTCTTGGGACGTCGAGGCCAAAAACATTCAGTACTTC	CASSYSWDVEAKNIQYF
-	TRBV10-3	TRBJ2-7	few	12	TGTGCCATCAGGTCCGGGACCTACGAGCAGTACTTC	CAIRSGTYEQYF
-	TRBV12-3/TRBV12-4	TRBJ2-7	-	14	TGTGCCAGCAGACGAGACAGGAGATCCTACGAGCAGTACTTC	CASRRDRRSYEQYF
-	TRBV6-2/TRBV6-3	TRBJ2-5	few	14	TGTGCCAGCAGTTTCGGGACAAGCAAGATGACCCAGTACTTC	CASSFGTSKMTQYF
-	TRBV6-2/TRBV6-3	TRBJ2-5	-	13	TGTGCCAGCAGTTACTTTACTTTGCAGACCCAGTACTTC	CASSYFTLQTQYF
-	TRBV4-3	TRBJ1-3	many	14	TGCGCCAGCAGCCAAATATTGTCTGGAAACACCATATATTTT	CASSQILSGNTIYF
TRBD1	TRBV7-2	TRBJ2-3	many	17	TGTGCCAGCAGCTTAGACGGGACAGGGGTTCCCACAGATACGCAGTATTTT	CASSLDGTGVPTDTQYF
TRBD1	TRBV11-2	TRBJ2-2	few	15	TGTGCCAGCAGCCCGGGACAGGGCGGGCCCGGGGAGCTGTTTTTT	CASSPGQGGPGELFF
-	TRBV6-2/TRBV6-3	TRBJ2-7	-	12	TGTGCCAGCAAACAGGTGGGTTACGAGCAGTACTTC	CASKQVGYEQYF
TRBD2	TRBV7-2	TRBJ2-5	few	14	TGTGCCAGCAGCTTAGATAGCGGGACGGAGACCCAGTACTTC	CASSLDSGTETQYF
-	TRBV5-4	TRBJ2-3	few	16	TGTGCCAGCAGCTCTCTAGGGGGGCGAGGCACAGATACGCAGTATTTT	CASSSLGGRGTDTQYF
-	TRBV24-1	TRBJ1-6	few	14	TGTGCCACCAGCGGGAACTCCCACAATTCACCCCTCCACTTT	CATSGNSHNSPLHF
TRBD2	TRBV5-1	TRBJ2-3	-	15	TGCGCCAGCAGCAGAACGGGGGGAAGCACAGATACGCGGTATTTT	CASSRTGGSTDTRYF
-	TRBV4-3	TRBJ1-6	many	17	TGCGCCAGCAGCCAAGCCCGACATTTCTCCTATAATTCACCCCTCCACTTT	CASSQARHFSYNSPLHF
-	TRBV28	TRBJ1-4	-	15	TGTGCCAGCAGGAGTAGTGGGATGGCTAATGAAAAACTGTTTTTT	CASRSSGMANEKLFF